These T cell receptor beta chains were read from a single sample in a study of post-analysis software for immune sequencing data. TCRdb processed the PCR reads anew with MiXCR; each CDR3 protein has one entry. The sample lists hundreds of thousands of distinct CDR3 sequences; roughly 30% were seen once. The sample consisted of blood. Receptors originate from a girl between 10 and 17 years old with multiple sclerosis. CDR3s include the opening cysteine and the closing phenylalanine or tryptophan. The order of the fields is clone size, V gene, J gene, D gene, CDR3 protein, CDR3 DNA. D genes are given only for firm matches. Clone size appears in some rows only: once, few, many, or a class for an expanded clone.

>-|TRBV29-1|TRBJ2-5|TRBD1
CSAWPGQGKETQYF
TGCAGCGCTTGGCCGGGACAGGGGAAAGAGACCCAGTACTTC
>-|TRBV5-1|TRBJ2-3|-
CASKRTSTDTQYF
TGCGCCAGCAAAAGGACCTCCACAGATACGCAGTATTTT
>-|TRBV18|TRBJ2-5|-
CANARGPQETQYF
TGTGCCAACGCCAGGGGTCCCCAAGAGACCCAGTACTTC
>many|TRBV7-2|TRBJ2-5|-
CASSQPVDRESQETQYF
TGTGCCAGCAGCCAACCCGTCGACCGTGAGAGCCAAGAGACCCAGTACTTC
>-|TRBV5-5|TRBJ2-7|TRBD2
CASVYQGTRPYEQYF
TGTGCCAGCGTGTACCAAGGGACTAGACCCTACGAGCAGTACTTC
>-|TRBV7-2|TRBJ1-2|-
CASRVPGLTNYGYTF
TGTGCCAGCAGGGTACCGGGACTTACTAACTATGGCTACACCTTC
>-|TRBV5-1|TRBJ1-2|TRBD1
CASSPTGEGGYTF
TGCGCCAGCAGCCCCACAGGGGAGGGGGGCTACACCTTC
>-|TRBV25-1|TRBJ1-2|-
CASSEYSGYGYTF
TGTGCCAGCAGTGAATATTCAGGGTATGGCTACACCTTC
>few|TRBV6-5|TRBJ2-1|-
CASSWGRRYNEQFF
TGTGCCAGCAGTTGGGGGCGTCGCTACAATGAGCAGTTCTTC
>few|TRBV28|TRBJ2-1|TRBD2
CASRGLAGGTYNEQFF
TGTGCCAGCAGAGGACTAGCGGGAGGGACCTACAATGAGCAGTTCTTC